This entry is about one T cell receptor (beta chain). Antigen: not known. The CDR3 covers 14 residues. Germline CDR1 is SGHRS and CDR2 is YFSETQ. Trimming cost V 4 bases and J 0 bases, with 9 bases left between them. The data were produced by immunoSEQ multiplex PCR, yet TCRdb's version contains in-frame clones alone and is incomplete. The sample lists approximately 130,000 clones; roughly 92% were seen once. The data originate from a study of T cell responses to AZD1222 COVID-19 vaccine. The study's findings and limits: Dominant CD4 TCR responses targeted spike regions 160-218 and 743-854. Spike-specific TCR breadth rose after two AZD1222 doses, and depth rose as well. Variant regions that are unmutated are reportedly the target of nearly half of spike-specific TCRs. Most donors were white British and more were female, and clonal diversity was possibly underestimated.

The sequence came from an adult in good health. This chain links TRBV5-1 with TRBJ2-3; D is tentatively TRBD1 or TRBD2 (5 bases each). Sequencing was performed on peripheral blood, taken on day 0 of AZD1222 vaccination. In DNA form, the CDR3 reads TGCGCCAGCAGCGAGGGACGGAGCACAGATACGCAGTATTTT. Its translation is CASSEGRSTDTQYF.